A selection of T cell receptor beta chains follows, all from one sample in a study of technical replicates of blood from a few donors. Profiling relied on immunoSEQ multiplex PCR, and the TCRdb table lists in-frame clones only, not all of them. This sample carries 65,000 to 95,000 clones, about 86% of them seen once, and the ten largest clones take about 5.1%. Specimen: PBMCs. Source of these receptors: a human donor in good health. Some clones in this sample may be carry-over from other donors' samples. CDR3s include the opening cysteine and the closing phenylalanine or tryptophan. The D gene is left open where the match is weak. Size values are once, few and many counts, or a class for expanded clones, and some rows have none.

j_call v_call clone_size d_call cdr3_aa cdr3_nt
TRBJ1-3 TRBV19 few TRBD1 CASSDRDRGSGNTIYF TGTGCCAGTAGTGACCGGGACAGGGGGTCTGGAAACACCATATATTTT
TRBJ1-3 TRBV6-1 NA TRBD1 CASSEALRVGQAGNTIYF TGTGCCAGCAGTGAAGCGCTTCGAGTCGGACAGGCTGGAAACACCATATATTTT
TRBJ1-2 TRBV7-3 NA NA CASSPGGGGHYSGYTF TGTGCCAGCAGCCCGGGAGGTGGGGGACATTACTCTGGCTACACCTTC
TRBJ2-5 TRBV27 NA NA CASSGQGFGKTQYF TGTGCCAGCAGTGGCCAGGGGTTTGGTAAGACCCAGTACTTC
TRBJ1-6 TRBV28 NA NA CASNRPGADPRLAPLHF TGTGCCAGCAACCGCCCAGGGGCGGATCCCCGGTTGGCACCCCTCCACTTT
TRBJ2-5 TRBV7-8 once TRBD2 CASSLFVAGGRIETQYF TGTGCCAGCAGCTTGTTTGTAGCGGGAGGGAGAATAGAGACCCAGTACTTC
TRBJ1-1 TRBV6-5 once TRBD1 CASSYRGGSAFF TGTGCCAGCAGTTACCGAGGGGGCTCGGCTTTCTTT
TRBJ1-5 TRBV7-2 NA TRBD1 CASSLQGGQPQHF TGTGCCAGCAGCTTACAGGGGGGACAGCCCCAGCATTTT
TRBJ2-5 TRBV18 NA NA CASSPATTGTQYF TGTGCCAGCTCACCAGCGACCACGGGGACCCAGTACTTC
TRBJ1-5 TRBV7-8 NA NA CASSFQGSNQPQHF TGTGCCAGCAGCTTCCAGGGGAGCAATCAGCCCCAGCATTTT
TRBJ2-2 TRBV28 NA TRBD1 CASSLNRGVDTGELFF TGTGCCAGCAGTCTAAACAGGGGGGTCGACACCGGGGAGCTGTTTTTT
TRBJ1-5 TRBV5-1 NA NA CASRCTDTNRNQPQHF TGCGCCAGCCGGTGTACGGACACTAATCGCAATCAGCCCCAGCATTTT
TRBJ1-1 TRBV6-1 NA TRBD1 CASSGVQGVTEAFF TGTGCCAGCAGCGGAGTACAGGGGGTCACTGAAGCTTTCTTT
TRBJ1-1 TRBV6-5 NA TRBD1 CASRNDRDNTGAFF TGTGCCAGCAGAAACGACAGGGACAACACTGGAGCTTTCTTT
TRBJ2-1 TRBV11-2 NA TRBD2 CASSPPGLAAYNEQFF TGTGCCAGCAGCCCACCTGGACTAGCGGCATACAATGAGCAGTTCTTC
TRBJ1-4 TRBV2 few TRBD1 CASSYRGREKLFF TGTGCCAGCAGTTACAGGGGAAGAGAAAAACTGTTTTTT
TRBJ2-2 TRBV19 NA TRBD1 CASSTTGANTGELFF TGTGCCAGTAGTACTACAGGGGCTAACACCGGGGAGCTGTTTTTT
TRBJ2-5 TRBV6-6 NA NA CASSSQRANRGETQYF TGTGCCAGCAGCTCCCAGAGGGCGAATCGGGGAGAGACCCAGTACTTC
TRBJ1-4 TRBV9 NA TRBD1 CASSKGQPATNEKLFF TGTGCCAGCAGCAAGGGACAGCCTGCAACTAATGAAAAACTGTTTTTT
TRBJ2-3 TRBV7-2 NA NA CASSLDLTWRDTQYF TGTGCCAGCAGCTTAGACCTTACTTGGCGGGATACGCAGTATTTT
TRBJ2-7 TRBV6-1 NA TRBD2 CASLTPSGNPYEQYF TGTGCCAGCCTTACCCCTAGCGGGAACCCCTACGAGCAGTACTTC
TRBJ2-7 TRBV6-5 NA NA CASSRTPSYEQYF TGTGCCAGCAGCCGGACTCCCTCCTACGAGCAGTACTTC
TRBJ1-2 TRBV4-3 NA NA CASSQESGLLGYTF TGCGCCAGCAGCCAAGAAAGCGGACTTCTCGGCTACACCTTC
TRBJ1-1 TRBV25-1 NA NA CASSDGTIWNTEAFF TGTGCCAGCAGTGATGGGACAATATGGAACACTGAAGCTTTCTTT
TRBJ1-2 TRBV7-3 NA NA CASSLTQNYGYTF TGTGCCAGCAGCTTAACACAGAACTATGGCTACACCTTC
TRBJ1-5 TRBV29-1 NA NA CSVGEGYSNQPQHF TGCAGCGTTGGGGAGGGGTATAGCAATCAGCCCCAGCATTTT
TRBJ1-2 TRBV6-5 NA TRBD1 CASSYDGTGANYGYTF TGTGCCAGCAGTTACGACGGGACAGGAGCTAACTATGGCTACACCTTC
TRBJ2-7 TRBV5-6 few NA CASSHVGAIYEQYF TGTGCCAGCAGCCATGTGGGCGCAATCTACGAGCAGTACTTC